This T cell receptor (beta chain) was sequenced in a study of T cell repertoires in cytomegalovirus infection. Study-level results: Individuals carrying CMV plus the relevant HLA were identified by cumulative frequency of public TCR beta families.

TCRdb itself ran the reads through MiXCR, one entry per CDR3 protein. The sample consists of 150,000 to 200,000 distinct CDR3 sequences, approximately 15% of them appearing once. V was cut by 0 bases and J by 2 bases, with 11 bases left in between. CDR3 length equals 15 residues. Germline values: CDR1 SGHRS, CDR2 YFSETQ. This clonotype has just a few counts. Its cognate antigen is unknown. The TCR was taken from a human donor in good health (CMV status not recorded). Some clones in this sample may be carry-over from other donors' samples. This chain links TRBV5-1 with TRBJ2-5; a weak D match, TRBD1 (5 bases). The sequenced material came from PBMCs. As DNA, the CDR3 is TGCGCCAGCAGCTTGGCCTCGGACAAACAAGAGACCCAGTACTTC. Protein: CASSLASDKQETQYF.